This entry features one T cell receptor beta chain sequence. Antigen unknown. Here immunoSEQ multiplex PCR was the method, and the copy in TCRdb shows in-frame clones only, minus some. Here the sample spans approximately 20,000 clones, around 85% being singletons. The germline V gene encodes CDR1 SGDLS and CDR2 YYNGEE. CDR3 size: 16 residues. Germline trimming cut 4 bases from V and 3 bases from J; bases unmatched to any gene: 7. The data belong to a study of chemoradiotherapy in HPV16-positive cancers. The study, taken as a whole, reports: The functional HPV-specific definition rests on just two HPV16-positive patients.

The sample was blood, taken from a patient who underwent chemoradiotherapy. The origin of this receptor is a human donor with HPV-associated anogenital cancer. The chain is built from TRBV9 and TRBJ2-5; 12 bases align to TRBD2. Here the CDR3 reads CASSQTTSGRKETQYF. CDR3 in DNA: TGTGCCAGCAGCCAAACGACTAGCGGGAGAAAAGAGACCCAGTACTTC.